Shown below are 16 T cell receptor beta chains from a single sample sequenced in a study of blood T cell repertoires in COVID-19. Profiled with immunoSEQ multiplex PCR; TCRdb holds only in-frame clones, not every one. This table has roughly 340,000 clones, 85% to 90% appearing once. Specimen: PBMCs or T cells enriched from blood (not recorded which). These receptors came from a man aged 18 to 29 who had recovered from COVID-19.

The rearrangement links TRBV30 to TRBJ1-4, with D possibly TRBD1 on 6 matching bases. Trimming pared 7 bases from V and 8 bases from J, leaving 17 bases between. The CDR3 is 13 amino acids. The germline V gene encodes CDR1 GTSNPN and CDR2 SVGIG (reference sequence). The CDR3 protein is CASSSGGGEKLFF. The CDR3 DNA follows: TGTGCCTCTTCGTCGGGAGGGGGAGAAAAACTGTTTTTT.

The V and J genes are TRBV28 and TRBJ2-2, with 9 bases fitting TRBD2. This CDR3 is 16 amino acids long. CDR1 MDHEN and CDR2 SYDVKM come from the germline V gene. V lost 6 bases and J lost 5; bases outside the gene matches: 10. The CDR3 coding sequence is TGTGCCAGCAGCTACCCGGGACTAGCCTCAACCGGGGAGCTGTTTTTT. This encodes CASSYPGLASTGELFF. Full variable domain (remainder filled in from reference TRBV28 and TRBJ2-2): DVKVTQSSRYLVKRTGEKVFLECVQDMDHENMFWYRQDPGLGLRLIYFSYDVKMKEKGDIPEGYSVSREKKERFSLILESASTNQTSMYLCASSYPGLASTGELFFGEGSRLTVL.

V usage is TRBV2 and J usage is TRBJ1-2; 8 nucleotides match TRBD1. The J segment lost 4 bases and the V segment lost 5 bases, leaving 6 bases of the junction unmatched. This CDR3 spans 14 amino acids. Germline CDR1 SNHLY, CDR2 FYNNEI. The CDR3 coding sequence is TGTGCCAGCAGTCCCGGGACAGGCTTCTATGGCTACACCTTC. Its translation: CASSPGTGFYGYTF.

The chain is built from TRBV7-9 and TRBJ1-3, with 9 bases fitting TRBD1. Per germline, CDR1 SEHNR and CDR2 FQNEAQ (reference sequence). CDR3 length equals 17 residues. After removal of 7 bases from V and 2 bases from J, the junction contained 12 bases not matched to a gene. The CDR3 sequence is CASTTFSGQGTGNTIYF. The DNA for the CDR3 is TGTGCCAGCACCACTTTTTCAGGACAGGGGACTGGAAACACCATATATTTT.

The chain combines TRBV7-2 with TRBJ2-7; tentative D call: TRBD1 (6 bases). Germline CDR1 and CDR2: SGHTA and FQGNSA. The CDR3 has 13 residues. V was shortened by 4 bases and J by 5 bases, with 12 bases between the two germline ends. This CDR3 reads CASSSQTGDEQYF. CDR3 DNA sequence: TGTGCCAGCAGCTCCCAGACAGGTGACGAGCAGTACTTC.

This rearrangement joins TRBV28 to TRBJ1-6; 8 nucleotides align to TRBD1. This CDR3 has 15 amino acids. The V gene's germline CDR1 is MDHEN and CDR2 SYDVKM. The trim removed 7 bases at V and 9 bases at J, leaving 11 bases unmatched. The CDR3 region has the DNA TGTGCCAGCATCGACCAGGGGGCGGACGGTTCACCCCTCCACTTT. It codes for CASIDQGADGSPLHF.

The chain employs TRBV19 and TRBJ1-5, with D tentatively TRBD1 (5 bases). The V gene's germline CDR1 is LNHDA and CDR2 SQIVND (reference sequence). The V end lost 3 bases, the J end lost 0 bases, and 9 bases lay between the germline ends. The CDR3 sequence is 15 residues long. The CDR3, as DNA: TGTGCCAGTAGTATGGCAGGGCGTAGCAATCAGCCCCAGCATTTT. Its translation: CASSMAGRSNQPQHF.

The chain combines TRBV28 with TRBJ2-3, with 7 bases aligning to TRBD2. The length of the CDR3 is 14 residues. V lost 7 bases to trimming and J lost 2 bases; unmatched junction nucleotides: 6. Germline CDR1 is MDHEN and CDR2 is SYDVKM. CDR3 coding DNA: TGTGCCAGCAAGGAAGCGGGGTTCACAGATACGCAGTATTTT. This gives the protein CASKEAGFTDTQYF.

This rearrangement joins TRBV19 to TRBJ1-2, with D perhaps TRBD1 (6 bases). Germline loops: CDR1 LNHDA, CDR2 SQIVND (reference sequence). Deletions cut 6 bases from V and 8 bases from J, with 22 bases between. The CDR3 is made up of 15 amino acids. The CDR3 bases are TGTGCCAGTAGCCTACAGGGAAACCAAATCGAGGGCTACACCTTC. Its translation: CASSLQGNQIEGYTF.

This clone occurred once. The chain has TRBV6-4 and TRBJ2-7; TRBD1 is a possible D gene (6 bases). V was clipped by 3 bases and J by 4 bases, with 10 bases between them. Germline CDR1 MRHNA, CDR2 SNTAGT. CDR3 size: 13 residues. The CDR3 bases are TGTGCCAGCAGTGAGTCTAGGGGGTACGAGCAGTACTTC. It is translated as CASSESRGYEQYF.

The V gene is TRBV28, the J gene TRBJ2-1, with D possibly being TRBD1 (6 bases). V was trimmed by 5 bases and J by 8 bases, leaving 19 bases between them. Germline V gene sequence: CDR1 MDHEN, CDR2 SYDVKM. The CDR3 loop spans 15 amino acids. CDR3 sequence: CASSPTGKGTDEQFF. CDR3 bases: TGTGCCAGCAGTCCGACAGGCAAAGGGACCGATGAGCAGTTCTTC.

The J gene is TRBJ2-3, the V gene TRBV4-1; TRBD2 agrees at 8 bases. V lost 0 bases to trimming and J lost 2 bases; unmatched junction nucleotides: 10. CDR1 MGHRA and CDR2 YSYEKL come from the germline V gene. CDR3 length: 18 residues. The CDR3 reads CASSQELAGNLITDTQYF. CDR3 coding DNA: TGCGCCAGCAGCCAAGAGTTAGCGGGAAACCTTATCACAGATACGCAGTATTTT.

To note about this clone: Other DNA sequences from this sample encode an identical CDR3 as well. The chain uses TRBV7-9 and TRBJ1-2, with D perhaps matching TRBD1 (5 bases). Germline V gives CDR1 SEHNR, CDR2 FQNEAQ (reference sequence). This CDR3 region has 13 residues. V was pared by 1 base and J by 7 bases, with 10 bases between. The CDR3 sequence: CASSLGQGGGYTF. The DNA for the CDR3 is TGTGCCAGCAGCTTAGGGCAGGGCGGTGGCTACACCTTC.

V gene TRBV30 combines with J gene TRBJ1-2, with 9 bases lining up with TRBD1. Per the germline V gene, CDR1 is GTSNPN and CDR2 is SVGIG (reference sequence). CDR3 length: 14 amino acids. J was trimmed by 7 bases and V by 2 bases; bases with no gene match: 8. The CDR3 loop reads CAWSFLTGGTGYTF. The CDR3 nucleotides read TGTGCCTGGAGTTTCCTTACAGGGGGCACTGGCTACACCTTC.

This sequence joins TRBV18 and TRBJ1-5; the match to TRBD1 covers 8 bases. This CDR3 region has 13 residues. V was clipped by 6 bases and J by 7 bases; unmatched bases: 5. The germline CDR1 and CDR2 sequences are KGHSH and LQKENI. This CDR3 is CASSQDREQPQHF. The DNA of the CDR3 is TGTGCCAGCTCCCAGGACAGGGAACAGCCCCAGCATTTT.

The rearrangement uses TRBV27 and TRBJ1-2; D is possibly TRBD1 (6 bases). V lost 6 bases to trimming and J lost 2 bases, with 16 bases between them. Germline assignment: CDR1 MNHEY and CDR2 SMNVEV (reference sequence). CDR3 length: 15 amino acids. This chain's CDR3 is CASSNLSGGNYGYTF. The DNA for the CDR3 is TGTGCCAGCAGCAATCTGTCTGGGGGCAACTATGGCTACACCTTC.